Each of the 14 T cell receptor beta chains below was sequenced from the same sample in a study of T cell responses to AZD1222 COVID-19 vaccine. Using immunoSEQ multiplex PCR, the repertoire was profiled, and TCRdb retains in-frame clones only, with some absent. The table lists approximately 89,000 clones, approximately 91% of them singletons. The material was peripheral blood, obtained on day 0 of AZD1222 vaccination. Receptor source: an adult in good health.

The rearrangement uses TRBV3-1 (or the pseudogene TRBV3-2) and TRBJ2-7; a possible D gene is TRBD2 (5 bases). CDR1 is LGHDT, CDR2 YNNKEL, per germline (reference sequence). Trimming shortened V by 1 base and J by 7 bases, and 14 bases separated the two germline ends. The CDR3 loop spans 14 amino acids. CDR3 residues: CASSQGGSSGEQYF. The CDR3 DNA follows: TGTGCCAGCAGCCAAGGAGGGTCATCTGGGGAGCAGTACTTC.

Written as DNA, the CDR3 is TGTGCCAGTAGTCCCGACACCTATGGCTACACCTTC. This translates into CASSPDTYGYTF. The gene calls are TRBV19 and TRBJ1-2; no clear D gene. Germline V lookup: CDR1 LNHDA, CDR2 SQIVND (reference sequence). The ends were cut back, 5 bases at V and 4 bases at J, with 8 bases in the middle. CDR3 length: 12 amino acids.

The chain combines TRBV7-8 with TRBJ2-6; D uncertain. Germline V gives CDR1 SGHVS, CDR2 FQNEAQ. The CDR3 length is 15 residues. Trimming pared 1 base from V and 0 bases from J, leaving 4 bases between. The CDR3 protein is CASSLGHSGANVLTF. The CDR3 DNA follows: TGTGCCAGCAGCTTAGGGCACTCTGGGGCCAACGTCCTGACTTTC.

The gene calls are TRBV11-2 and TRBJ2-1, with a possible D match to TRBD2 (5 bases). This CDR3 contains 13 residues. Germline-derived CDR1 and CDR2 are SGHAT and FQNNGV. With 5 bases removed from V and 3 bases from J, the gap between germline ends came to 8 bases. CDR3 loop: CASSPRDYNEQFF. The DNA for the CDR3 is TGTGCCAGCAGCCCCCGGGACTACAATGAGCAGTTCTTC.

The chain is built from TRBV3-1 (or the pseudogene TRBV3-2) and TRBJ1-6, with D possibly TRBD1 on 5 matching bases. The CDR3 runs to 13 residues. The germline V and J ends were trimmed by 8 bases and 3 bases, with 8 bases remaining between them. Germline CDR1 reads LGHDT; CDR2 reads YNNKEL (reference sequence). The CDR3 here is CASGQGYNSPLHF. The CDR3 DNA sequence: TGTGCCAGCGGTCAGGGCTATAATTCACCCCTCCACTTT.

V gene TRBV9 combines with J gene TRBJ2-7; D possibly corresponds to TRBD1 (6 bases). V was shortened by 10 bases and J by 0 bases, with 14 bases between the two germline ends. The CDR3 totals 13 residues. Germline loops: CDR1 SGDLS, CDR2 YYNGEE. In nucleotides, the CDR3 is TGTGCCTCCAACCAGGGGCGCTCCTACGAGCAGTACTTC. Protein product: CASNQGRSYEQYF.

The rearrangement uses TRBV3-1 (or the pseudogene TRBV3-2) and TRBJ1-2; possible D gene TRBD1, 6 bases. Germline V gene lookup returns CDR1 LGHDT and CDR2 YNNKEL (reference sequence). CDR3 length equals 14 residues. The V end lost 1 base, the J end lost 7 bases, and 13 bases lay between the germline ends. CDR3 residues: CASSQVTGSGGYTF. CDR3 DNA: TGTGCCAGCAGCCAAGTAACAGGGTCTGGTGGCTACACCTTC.

The chain carries TRBV5-1 and TRBJ1-2, with a possible D match to TRBD1 (5 bases). The ends were cut back, 0 bases at V and 8 bases at J, with 17 bases in the middle. This CDR3 region has 15 residues. Germline lookup yields CDR1 SGHRS and CDR2 YFSETQ. The CDR3 region is CASSLASTGQTGYTF. CDR3 DNA sequence: TGCGCCAGCAGCTTGGCCAGCACAGGTCAAACGGGCTACACCTTC.

This sequence joins TRBV29-1 and TRBJ2-3; D unclear. Germline-derived CDR1 and CDR2 are SQVTM and ANQGSEA. CDR3 length: 17 amino acids. V was pared by 0 bases and J by 0 bases, with 16 bases between. The CDR3 loop is CSVEDFKDRPSTDTQYF. CDR3 DNA sequence: TGCAGCGTTGAAGATTTTAAAGACCGCCCTAGCACAGATACGCAGTATTTT.

The chain joins TRBV10-3 to TRBJ2-3, with D perhaps matching TRBD2 (6 bases). With 5 bases removed from V and 5 bases from J, the gap between germline ends came to 14 bases. The CDR3 runs to 14 residues. CDR1 ENHRY and CDR2 SYGVKD come from the germline V gene. CDR3 residues: CAISLGGRGDTQYF. The CDR3 DNA is TGTGCCATCAGTCTCGGGGGACGAGGAGATACGCAGTATTTT.

This chain uses TRBV5-1 with TRBJ2-2; possibly TRBD2 for D (5 bases). The V end lost 6 bases, the J end lost 6 bases, and 12 bases lay between the germline ends. Germline-derived CDR1 and CDR2 are SGHRS and YFSETQ. The CDR3 has 13 amino acids. For the CDR3, the DNA is TGCGCCAGCACTGGGATGGAGGCCGGGGAGCTGTTTTTT. Amino acids: CASTGMEAGELFF.

The chain couples TRBV12-3 or TRBV12-4 to TRBJ2-2; D is undetermined. V lost 2 bases and J lost 2, with 3 bases in between. The CDR3 covers 13 residues. The CDR3 bases are TGTGCCAGCAGTTTAACAAACACCGGGGAGCTGTTTTTT. Translated, it gives CASSLTNTGELFF.

The chain is built from TRBV12-2 and TRBJ1-6; the tabulated D call, TRBD1, remains unverified against the DNA. TRBV12-2 is a pseudogene locus. This CDR3 has 21 residues. The CDR3, as DNA: TGTGCAAGTCGCTTAGCCCATCGACAGGGTTTAATTCGACGTTATAATTCACCCCTCCACTTT. Translated, it gives CASRLAHRQGLIRRYNSPLHF.

The V gene is TRBV7-8, the J gene TRBJ2-5; 12 bases are a match to TRBD2. The CDR3 consists of 19 residues. Germline CDR1 reads SGHVS; CDR2 reads FQNEAQ. J gave up 3 bases and V 3 bases, and 14 bases lay outside the gene matches. The CDR3 here is CASSFVGPGLAGIEETQYF. The CDR3 DNA is TGTGCCAGCAGCTTTGTTGGGCCTGGACTAGCGGGGATTGAAGAGACCCAGTACTTC.